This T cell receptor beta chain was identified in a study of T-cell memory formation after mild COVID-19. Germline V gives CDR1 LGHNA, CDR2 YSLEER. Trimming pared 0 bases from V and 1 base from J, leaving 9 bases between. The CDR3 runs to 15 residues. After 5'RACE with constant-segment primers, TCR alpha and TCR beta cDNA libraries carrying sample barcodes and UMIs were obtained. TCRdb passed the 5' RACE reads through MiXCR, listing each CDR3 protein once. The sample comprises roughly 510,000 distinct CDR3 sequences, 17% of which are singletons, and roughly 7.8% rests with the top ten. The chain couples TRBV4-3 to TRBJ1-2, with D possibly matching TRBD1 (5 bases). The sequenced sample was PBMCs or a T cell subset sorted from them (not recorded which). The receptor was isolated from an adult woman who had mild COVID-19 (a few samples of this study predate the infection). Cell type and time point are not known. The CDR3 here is CASSQEGRVNYGYTF. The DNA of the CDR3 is TGCGCCAGCAGCCAAGAGGGCAGGGTTAACTATGGCTACACCTTC.